This paragraph reports one T cell receptor beta chain. This sequence may be a read error, since a much larger clone differs from it by one base. This entry comes from a study of tumor-infiltrating lymphocytes in primary liver carcinoma. Study-wide context: Tumors were stage T1-T3 N0M0, roughly 4.2 to 11 cm across. Samples produced roughly 3.5 to 7.5 million productive TCRbeta reads, comparable across tissue types.

It was unsorted whole blood that yielded blood RNA, and germline DNA was also extracted. From approximately 550 ng of total RNA, TCR beta-specific cDNA was reverse-transcribed using a constant-region primer. Construction of TCR beta libraries relied on three successive nested multiplex PCR rounds employing slightly modified ARM-PCR. TRBV1-TRBV30 forward primers and a C-beta reverse primer were used in the first two PCR rounds, which each ran for ten to eleven cycles. TCRdb re-called the multiplex PCR reads with MiXCR, one entry per CDR3 protein. The table records 300,000 to 400,000 distinct CDR3 sequences, 50% to 70% of them present only once. The CDR3 covers 15 residues. Germline CDR1 is ENHRY and CDR2 is SYGVKD. V dropped 0 bases and J dropped 3 bases, with 8 bases sitting between them.

Material: peripheral blood. The TCR comes from a man aged 40-50 years with primary liver carcinoma and hepatitis B virus infection. The rearrangement links TRBV10-3 to TRBJ2-2; D may be TRBD2 (5 bases). The CDR3 is CAISESLADTGELFF. CDR3 bases: TGTGCCATCAGTGAGTCCCTAGCCGACACCGGGGAGCTGTTTTTT.